This T cell receptor beta chain is from a study of blood T cells in healthy people across ages. This clonotype showed up just a few times. A read error may account for a junction end that differs from germline. The CDR3 has 15 residues. The germline V gene has CDR1 DFQATT and CDR2 SNEGSKA (reference sequence). The authors ran a second PCR of about 6 to 11 cycles using a sample-barcoded 5' primer and a J-beta primer mix. Each TCR beta cDNA got a 12-nucleotide random molecular identifier. One entry per CDR3 protein results from TCRdb running MiXCR on the 5' RACE reads. The sample has some 1.4 million distinct CDR3 sequences; around 42% are singletons.

V usage is TRBV20-1 and J usage is TRBJ2-3; D is possibly TRBD1 (5 bases). Sample: blood. The clonotype originates from a woman between 18 and 29 years old in good health. The CDR3 coding sequence is TGCAGTGCTCTACCAGGGCTCCTAAGCACAGGTACGCAGTATTTT. Encoded protein: CSALPGLLSTGTQYF.